The T cell receptor beta chain under discussion was sequenced for a study of CD8 T cells in ankylosing spondylitis. Comment on this clonotype: Its antigen remains unidentified.

Findings of the study overall: Within matched ankylosing spondylitis synovial fluid, disease-linked clones were reportedly significantly enriched.

Each TCR beta library was made by quantitative 5'-RACE that incorporated molecular barcodes. TCRdb independently ran MiXCR on the 5' RACE reads; one entry per CDR3 protein. The sample has approximately 250,000 distinct CDR3 sequences, approximately 30% seen once; the top ten hold 4% to 5%. There are 14 residues in the CDR3. V lost 4 bases to trimming and J lost 6 bases; unmatched junction nucleotides: 8. CDR1 and CDR2 from the germline V gene are GTSNPN and SVGIG (reference sequence). The TCR sequence derives from a male donor with ankylosing spondylitis or in good health (not recorded which). The V gene is TRBV30, the J gene TRBJ2-2; 7 bases line up with TRBD1. Sequencing was performed on blood, either unsorted or a sorted T cell fraction (not recorded which). The DNA of the CDR3 is TGTGCCTGGAACAGGGGCCCTACGCCCGGGGAGCTGTTTTTT. This sequence encodes CAWNRGPTPGELFF.